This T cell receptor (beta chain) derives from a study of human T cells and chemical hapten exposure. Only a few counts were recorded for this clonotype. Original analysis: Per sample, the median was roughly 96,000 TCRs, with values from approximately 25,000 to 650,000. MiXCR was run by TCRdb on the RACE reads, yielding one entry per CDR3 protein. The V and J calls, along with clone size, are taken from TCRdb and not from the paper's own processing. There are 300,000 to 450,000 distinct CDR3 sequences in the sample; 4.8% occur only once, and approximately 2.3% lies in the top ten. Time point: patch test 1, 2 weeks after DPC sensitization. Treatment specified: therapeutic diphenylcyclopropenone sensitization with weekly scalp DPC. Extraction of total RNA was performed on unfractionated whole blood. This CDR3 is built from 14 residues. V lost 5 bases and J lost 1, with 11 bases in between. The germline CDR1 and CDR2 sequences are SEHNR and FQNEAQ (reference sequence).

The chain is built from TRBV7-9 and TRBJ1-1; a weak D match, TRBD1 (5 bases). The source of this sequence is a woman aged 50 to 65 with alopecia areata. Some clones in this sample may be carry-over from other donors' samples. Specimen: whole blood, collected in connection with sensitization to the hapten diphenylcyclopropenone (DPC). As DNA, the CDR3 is TGTGCCAGCAGCCATGAGACAGCGAACACTGAAGCTTTCTTT. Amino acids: CASSHETANTEAFF.